This TCR beta chain originates from a study of blood T cells in healthy people across ages. This CDR3 has 14 residues. With 0 bases removed from V and 3 bases from J, the gap between germline ends came to 8 bases. The germline V gene has CDR1 LGHNA and CDR2 YSLEER. Study-wide results and caveats: Older age coincided with a roughly linear decline in TCR beta diversity per million T cells. Compared with aged donors, long-lived donors showed fewer expanded clones, suggesting selection.

A word on this clonotype: The antigen is not known.

A second roughly 6 to 11 cycle PCR used barcoded and J-beta primers. Tags on each cDNA molecule came from a template-switch adaptor with 12 random nucleotides. In TCRdb, the 5' RACE reads were re-called with MiXCR into one record per CDR3 protein. The sample records 1.5 million to 2 million distinct CDR3 sequences, roughly 27% being singletons. V gene TRBV4-3 combines with J gene TRBJ1-1; D remains ambiguous. Material: blood. This TCR derives from a young woman in good health. Here the CDR3 reads CASSQDLEDTEAFF. The CDR3 DNA sequence: TGCGCCAGCAGCCAAGATTTAGAGGACACTGAAGCTTTCTTT.